This T cell receptor (beta chain) was observed in a study of STAT3 mutations in large granular lymphocyte leukemia. Clones were sequenced by immunoSEQ multiplex PCR, and TCRdb holds only the in-frame ones, with some missing. The sample has 4,700 or so clones, over 50% seen once. This clone has more than one count but fewer than ten. Its antigen is still unknown. Study-level results: In T-cell large granular lymphocyte leukemia, about half of patients showed multiple immunodominant subclonotypes.

The V gene's germline CDR1 is GTSNPN and CDR2 SVGIG (reference sequence). The CDR3 length is 16 residues. The ends lost 2 bases at V and 6 bases at J; junction bases unmatched: 8. The clonotype originates from a male patient in his fifties with T-cell large granular lymphocyte leukemia. Some clones in this sample may be carry-over from other donors' samples. The sample comprised peripheral blood mononuclear cells. The chain links TRBV30 to TRBJ1-5, with 12 bases identical to TRBD1. The CDR3 nucleotides read TGTGCCTGGAGTATATCCGGGACAGGGGGCGTTCAGCCCCAGCATTTT. It yields the protein CAWSISGTGGVQPQHF.